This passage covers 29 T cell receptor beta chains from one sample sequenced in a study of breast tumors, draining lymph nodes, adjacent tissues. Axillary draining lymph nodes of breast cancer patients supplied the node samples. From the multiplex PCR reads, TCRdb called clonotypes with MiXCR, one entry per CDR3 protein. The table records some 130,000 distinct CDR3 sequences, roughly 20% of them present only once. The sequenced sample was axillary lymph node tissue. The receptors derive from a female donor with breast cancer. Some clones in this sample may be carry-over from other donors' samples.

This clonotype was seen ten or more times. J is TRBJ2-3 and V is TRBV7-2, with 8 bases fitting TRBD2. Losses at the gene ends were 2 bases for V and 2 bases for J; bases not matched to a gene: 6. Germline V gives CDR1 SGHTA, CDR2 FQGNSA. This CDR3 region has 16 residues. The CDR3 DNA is TGTGCCAGCAGCTTATCCAGCGGGAGAGTCACAGATACGCAGTATTTT. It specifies CASSLSSGRVTDTQYF. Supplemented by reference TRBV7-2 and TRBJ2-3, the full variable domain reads GAGVSQSPSNKVTEKGKDVELRCDPISGHTALYWYRQSLGQGLEFLIYFQGNSAPDKSGLPSDRFSAERTGGSVSTLTIQRTQQEDSAVYLCASSLSSGRVTDTQYFGPGTRLTVL.

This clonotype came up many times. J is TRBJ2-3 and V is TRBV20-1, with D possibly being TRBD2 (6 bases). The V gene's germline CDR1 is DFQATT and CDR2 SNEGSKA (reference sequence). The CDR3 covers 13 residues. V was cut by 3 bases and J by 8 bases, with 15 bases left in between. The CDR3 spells CSASGTPEATQYF. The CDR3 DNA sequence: TGCAGTGCTAGTGGGACTCCTGAGGCTACGCAGTATTTT.

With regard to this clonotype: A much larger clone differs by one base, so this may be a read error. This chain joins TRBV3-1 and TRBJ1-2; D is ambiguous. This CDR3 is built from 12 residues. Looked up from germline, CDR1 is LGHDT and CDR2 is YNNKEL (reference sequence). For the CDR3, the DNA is TGTGCCAGCAGCCAAGACGCCTATGGCTACGCCTTC. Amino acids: CASSQDAYGYAF.

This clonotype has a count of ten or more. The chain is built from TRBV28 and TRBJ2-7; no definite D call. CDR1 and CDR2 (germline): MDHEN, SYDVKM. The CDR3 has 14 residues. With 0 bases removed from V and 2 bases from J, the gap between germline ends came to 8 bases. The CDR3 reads CASSLWGQAYEQYF. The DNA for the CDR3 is TGTGCCAGCAGTTTATGGGGTCAGGCCTACGAGCAGTACTTC.

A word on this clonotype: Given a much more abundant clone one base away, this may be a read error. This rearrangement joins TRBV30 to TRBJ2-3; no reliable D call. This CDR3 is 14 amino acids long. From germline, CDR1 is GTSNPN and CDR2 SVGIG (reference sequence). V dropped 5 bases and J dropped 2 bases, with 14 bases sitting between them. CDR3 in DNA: TGTGCCTGGGCCCAAGGTAGTCTCACAGATACGCAGTATTTT. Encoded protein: CAWAQGSLTDTQYF.

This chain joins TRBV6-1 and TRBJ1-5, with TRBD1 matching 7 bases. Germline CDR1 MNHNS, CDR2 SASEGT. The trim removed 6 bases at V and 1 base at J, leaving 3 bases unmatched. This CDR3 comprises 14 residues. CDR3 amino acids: CASSPRGSNQPQHF. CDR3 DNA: TGTGCCAGCAGCCCCAGGGGGAGCAATCAGCCCCAGCATTTT.

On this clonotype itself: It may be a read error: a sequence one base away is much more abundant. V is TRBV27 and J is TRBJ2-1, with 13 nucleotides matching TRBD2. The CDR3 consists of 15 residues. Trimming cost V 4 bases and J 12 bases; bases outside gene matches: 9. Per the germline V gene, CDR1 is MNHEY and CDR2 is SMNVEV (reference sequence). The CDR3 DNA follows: TGTGCCAGCAGTTCGGGACTAGCGGGAATATATGGGCAGTTCTTC. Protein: CASSSGLAGIYGQFF.

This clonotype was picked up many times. The CDR3 spells CSARDLSGWEQYF. CDR3 nucleotide sequence: TGCAGTGCTAGAGATCTATCGGGCTGGGAGCAGTACTTC. This sequence joins TRBV20-1 and TRBJ2-7; the D is unclear. The CDR3 loop spans 13 amino acids. Germline V gene lookup returns CDR1 DFQATT and CDR2 SNEGSKA (reference sequence). The ends were cut back, 0 bases at V and 7 bases at J, with 13 bases in the middle.

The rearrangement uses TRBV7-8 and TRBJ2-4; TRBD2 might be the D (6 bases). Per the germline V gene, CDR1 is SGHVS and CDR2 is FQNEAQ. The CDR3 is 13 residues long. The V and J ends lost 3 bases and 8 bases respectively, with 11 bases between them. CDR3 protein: CASSFLASDIQYF. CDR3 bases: TGTGCCAGCAGCTTTCTAGCGTCGGACATTCAGTACTTC.

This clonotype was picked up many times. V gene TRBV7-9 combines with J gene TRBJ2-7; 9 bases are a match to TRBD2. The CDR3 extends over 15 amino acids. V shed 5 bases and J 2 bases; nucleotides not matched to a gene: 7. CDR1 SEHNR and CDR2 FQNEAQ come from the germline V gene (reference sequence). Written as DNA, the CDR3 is TGTGCCAGCAGCGCCCTAGCGGGACTTGCCTACGAGCAGTACTTC. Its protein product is CASSALAGLAYEQYF.

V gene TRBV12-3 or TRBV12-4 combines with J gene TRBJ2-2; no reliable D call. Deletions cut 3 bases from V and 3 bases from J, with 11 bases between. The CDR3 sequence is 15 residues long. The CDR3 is CASSFSTVDTGELFF. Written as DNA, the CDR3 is TGTGCCAGCAGTTTCTCGACGGTAGACACCGGGGAGCTGTTTTTT.

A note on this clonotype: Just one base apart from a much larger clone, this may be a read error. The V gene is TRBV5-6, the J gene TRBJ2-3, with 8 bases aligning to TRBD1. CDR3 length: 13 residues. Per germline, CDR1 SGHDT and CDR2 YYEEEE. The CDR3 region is CTSRGQGTDTQYF. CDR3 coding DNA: TGTACCAGCAGAGGACAGGGAACAGATACGCAGTATTTT. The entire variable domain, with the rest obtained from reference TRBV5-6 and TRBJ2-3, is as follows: DAGVTQSPTHLIKTRGQQVTLRCSPKSGHDTVSWYQQALGQGPQFIFQYYEEEERQRGNFPDRFSGHQFPNYSSELNVNALLLGDSALYLCTSRGQGTDTQYFGPGTRLTVL.

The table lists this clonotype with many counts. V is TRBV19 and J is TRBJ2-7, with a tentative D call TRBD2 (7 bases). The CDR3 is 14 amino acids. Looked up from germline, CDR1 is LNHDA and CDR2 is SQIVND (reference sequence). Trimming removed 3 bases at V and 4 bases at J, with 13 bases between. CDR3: CASSIWGGEYEQYF. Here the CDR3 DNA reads TGTGCCAGTAGTATCTGGGGGGGCGAGTACGAGCAGTACTTC.

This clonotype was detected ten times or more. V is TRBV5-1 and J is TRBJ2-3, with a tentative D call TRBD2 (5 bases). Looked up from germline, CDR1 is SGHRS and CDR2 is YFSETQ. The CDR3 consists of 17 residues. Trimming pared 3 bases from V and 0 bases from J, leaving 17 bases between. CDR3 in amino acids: CASSWSFAGSSTDTQYF. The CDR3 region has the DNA TGCGCCAGCAGCTGGTCTTTTGCGGGTTCTAGCACAGATACGCAGTATTTT.

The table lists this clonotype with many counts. The CDR3 reads CSAREGRVSYGYTF. The CDR3 DNA reads TGCAGTGCTAGAGAAGGAAGGGTTAGCTATGGCTACACCTTC. The chain combines TRBV20-1 with TRBJ1-2; D remains ambiguous. Germline V gives CDR1 DFQATT, CDR2 SNEGSKA (reference sequence). CDR3 length: 14 amino acids. V lost 0 bases to trimming and J lost 4 bases, with 12 bases between them.

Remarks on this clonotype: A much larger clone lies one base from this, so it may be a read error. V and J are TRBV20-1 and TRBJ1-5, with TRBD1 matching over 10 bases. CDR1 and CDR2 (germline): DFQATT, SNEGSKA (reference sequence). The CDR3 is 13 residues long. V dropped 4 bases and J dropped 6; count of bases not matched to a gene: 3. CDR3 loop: CSAKGQGSQPQHF. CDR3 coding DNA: TGCAGTGCTAAGGGACAGGGGAGTCAGCCCCAGCATTTT.

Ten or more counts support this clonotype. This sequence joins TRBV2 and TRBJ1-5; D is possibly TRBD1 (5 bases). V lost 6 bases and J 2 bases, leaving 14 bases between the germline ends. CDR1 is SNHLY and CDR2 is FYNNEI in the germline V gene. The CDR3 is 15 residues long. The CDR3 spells CASRPGGIGNQPQHF. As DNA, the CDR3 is TGTGCCAGCAGGCCCGGGGGGATTGGCAATCAGCCCCAGCATTTT.

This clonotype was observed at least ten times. CDR3 in DNA: TGTGCCAGCAGCTTCGGGACTAGCGGCTACAATGAGCAGTTCTTC. It encodes CASSFGTSGYNEQFF. The rearrangement joins TRBV11-1 to TRBJ2-1; 11 bases fit TRBD2. V lost 3 bases to trimming and J lost 3 bases; unmatched junction nucleotides: 1. This CDR3 is built from 15 residues. Germline V gene sequence: CDR1 SGHAT, CDR2 FQDESV (reference sequence).

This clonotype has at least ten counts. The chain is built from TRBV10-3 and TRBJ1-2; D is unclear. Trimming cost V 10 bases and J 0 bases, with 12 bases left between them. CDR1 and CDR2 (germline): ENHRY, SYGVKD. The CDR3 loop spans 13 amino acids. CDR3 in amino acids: CATGAASNYGYTF. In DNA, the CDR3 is TGTGCCACCGGAGCGGCTTCTAACTATGGCTACACCTTC.

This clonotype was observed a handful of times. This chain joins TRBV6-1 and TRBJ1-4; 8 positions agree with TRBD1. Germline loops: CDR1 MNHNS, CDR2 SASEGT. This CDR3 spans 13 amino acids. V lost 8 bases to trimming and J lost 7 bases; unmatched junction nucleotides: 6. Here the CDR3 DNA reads TGTGCCAGCGAGGACAGGGATTTTGAAAAACTGTTTTTT. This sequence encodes CASEDRDFEKLFF.

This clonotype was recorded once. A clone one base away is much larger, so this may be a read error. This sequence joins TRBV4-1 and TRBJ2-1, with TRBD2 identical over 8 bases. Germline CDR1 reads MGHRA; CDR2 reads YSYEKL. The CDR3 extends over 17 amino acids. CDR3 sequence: CAGSQVGILAGRDEQFF. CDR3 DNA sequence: TGCGCCGGCAGCCAAGTTGGAATCTTAGCGGGGAGGGATGAGCAGTTCTTC.

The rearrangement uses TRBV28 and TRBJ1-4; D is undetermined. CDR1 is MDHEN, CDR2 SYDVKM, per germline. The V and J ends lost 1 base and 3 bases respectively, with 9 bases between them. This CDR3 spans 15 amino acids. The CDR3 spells CASSLSGEANEKLFF. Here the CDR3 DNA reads TGTGCCAGCAGTTTATCCGGGGAGGCTAATGAAAAACTGTTTTTT.

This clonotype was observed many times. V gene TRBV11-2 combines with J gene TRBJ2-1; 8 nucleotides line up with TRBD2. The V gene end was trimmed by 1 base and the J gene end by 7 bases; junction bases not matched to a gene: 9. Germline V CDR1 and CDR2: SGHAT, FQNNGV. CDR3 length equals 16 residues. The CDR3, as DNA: TGTGCCAGCAGCTTAGGACCGGGAGGGCCAGGGAATGAGCAGTTCTTC. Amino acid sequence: CASSLGPGGPGNEQFF.

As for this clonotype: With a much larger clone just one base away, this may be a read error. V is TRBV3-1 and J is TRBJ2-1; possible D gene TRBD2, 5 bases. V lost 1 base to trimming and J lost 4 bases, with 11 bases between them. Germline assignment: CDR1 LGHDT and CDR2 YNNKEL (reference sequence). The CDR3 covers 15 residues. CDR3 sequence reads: CASSQVGGPYNEQFF. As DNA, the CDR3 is TGTGCCAGCAGCCAAGTAGGAGGACCGTACAATGAGCAGTTCTTC.

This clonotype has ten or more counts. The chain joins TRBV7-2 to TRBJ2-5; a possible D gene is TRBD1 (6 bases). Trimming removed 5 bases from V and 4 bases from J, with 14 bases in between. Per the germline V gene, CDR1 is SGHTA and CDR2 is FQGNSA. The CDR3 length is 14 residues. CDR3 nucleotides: TGTGCCAGCAGCAAATCACAGGGCGGAGAGACCCAGTACTTC. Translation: CASSKSQGGETQYF.

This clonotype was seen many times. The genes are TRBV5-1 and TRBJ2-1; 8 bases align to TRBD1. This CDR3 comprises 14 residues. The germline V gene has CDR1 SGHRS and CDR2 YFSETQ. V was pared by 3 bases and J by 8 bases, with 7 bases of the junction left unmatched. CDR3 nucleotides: TGCGCCAGCAGCTACGGACAGGGTCGCGATGAGCAGTTCTTC. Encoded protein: CASSYGQGRDEQFF.

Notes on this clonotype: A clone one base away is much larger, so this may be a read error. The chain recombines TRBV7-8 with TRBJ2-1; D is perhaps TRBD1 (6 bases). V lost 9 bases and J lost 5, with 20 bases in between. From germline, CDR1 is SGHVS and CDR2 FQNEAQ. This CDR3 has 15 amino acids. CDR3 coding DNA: TGTGCCAGTAGTATAGGAACAGGGAGCCACAATGAGCAGTTCTTC. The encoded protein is CASSIGTGSHNEQFF.

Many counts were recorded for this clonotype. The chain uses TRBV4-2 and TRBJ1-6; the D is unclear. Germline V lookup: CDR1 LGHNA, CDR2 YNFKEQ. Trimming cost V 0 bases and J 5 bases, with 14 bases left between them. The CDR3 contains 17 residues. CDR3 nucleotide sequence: TGTGCCAGCAGCCAAGATGGGGTGCCTAGGGATAATTCACCCCTCCACTTT. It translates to CASSQDGVPRDNSPLHF.

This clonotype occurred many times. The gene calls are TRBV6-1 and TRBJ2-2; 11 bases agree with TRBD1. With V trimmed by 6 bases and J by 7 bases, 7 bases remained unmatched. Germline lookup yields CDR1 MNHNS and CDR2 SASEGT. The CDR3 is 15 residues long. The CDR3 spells CASRDPGTGGGELFF. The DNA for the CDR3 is TGTGCCAGCAGAGACCCCGGGACAGGGGGCGGGGAGCTGTTTTTT.